The next 20 T cell receptor beta chains were all read from a single sample in a study of follicular helper T cells after annual influenza vaccination (dated by TCRdb to the late 2010s). The library was generated by the immunoSEQ multiplex PCR assay. In its TCRdb copy, this immuneACCESS table keeps in-frame sequences only and misses some clones. Where compared with another copy, unresolved V genes explain less than half of these, and the others have no known cause. Here the sample has about 11,000 clones; approximately 79% occur a single time. The ten most abundant clones make up around 0.87% of the sample. This material consisted of CXCR5- memory CD4+ T cells sorted from blood, taken 6 weeks after influenza vaccination. The cell subset or site tag for this specimen amounts to: CXCR5- memory CD4 T cells. The receptors were sampled from an adult who received the influenza vaccine.

The genes are TRBV7-2 and TRBJ2-7; TRBD2 is a possible D gene (7 bases). V lost 5 bases to trimming and J lost 2 bases, with 16 bases between them. Germline V gene data show CDR1 as SGHTA and CDR2 as FQGNSA. The CDR3 loop spans 15 amino acids. CDR3 region: CASSLGGGSPYEQYF. The CDR3, as DNA: TGTGCCAGCAGCCTAGGGGGGGGGTCACCCTACGAGCAGTACTTC.

The V gene is TRBV27, the J gene TRBJ2-2; 11 bases agree with TRBD2. The junction had 4 bases not matched to a gene; V was cut back by 2 bases and J by 2 bases. CDR3 length equals 17 residues. CDR1 is MNHEY, CDR2 SMNVEV, per germline (reference sequence). CDR3 coding DNA: TGTGCCAGCAGTTTACCAGGGACTAGCGGAAACACCGGGGAGCTGTTTTTT. It codes for CASSLPGTSGNTGELFF.

The sample holds one count of this clone. The chain recombines TRBV9 with TRBJ2-2; TRBD2 might be the D (5 bases). Germline-derived CDR1 and CDR2 are SGDLS and YYNGEE. The length of the CDR3 is 16 residues. The V and J ends lost 4 bases and 5 bases respectively, with 18 bases between them. CDR3 nucleotide sequence: TGTGCCAGCAGCCCCCGGTGGACTGGGCCAACCGGGGAGCTGTTTTTT. Protein product: CASSPRWTGPTGELFF. The full variable domain, its missing parts supplied by reference TRBV9 and TRBJ2-2, is DSGVTQTPKHLITATGQRVTLRCSPRSGDLSVYWYQQSLDQGLQFLIQYYNGEERAKGNILERFSAQQFPDLHSELNLSSLELGDSALYFCASSPRWTGPTGELFFGEGSRLTVL.

The chain combines TRBV9 with TRBJ1-2, with D tentatively TRBD1 (5 bases). V shed 6 bases and J shed 4 bases, with 10 bases lying between them. Germline CDR1 and CDR2: SGDLS and YYNGEE. The CDR3 covers 12 residues. The CDR3 nucleotides read TGTGCCAGCACAGGGTTTGGCTATGGCTACACCTTC. Protein sequence: CASTGFGYGYTF.

This clone was recorded once. V usage is TRBV11-2 and J usage is TRBJ1-3; D gene uncertain. Germline loops: CDR1 SGHAT, CDR2 FQNNGV. The length of the CDR3 is 15 residues. V dropped 2 bases and J dropped 0 bases, with 8 bases sitting between them. CDR3 coding DNA: TGTGCCAGCAGCTTATTGGGGATCTCTGGAAACACCATATATTTT. Its translation: CASSLLGISGNTIYF.

This rearrangement joins TRBV18 to TRBJ2-5; TRBD2 matches at 8 bases. This CDR3 comprises 16 residues. V gave up 3 bases and J gave up 6 bases; unmatched junction bases: 12. Germline values: CDR1 KGHSH, CDR2 LQKENI. The CDR3 nucleotides read TGTGCCAGCTCACCCCCCCAGCGGGGGCCCCATAAGACCCAGTACTTC. Its translation: CASSPPQRGPHKTQYF. Complete variable domain (other parts from reference TRBV18 and TRBJ2-5): NAGVMQNPRHLVRRRGQEARLRCSPMKGHSHVYWYRQLPEEGLKFMVYLQKENIIDESGMPKERFSAEFPKEGPSILRIQQVVRGDSAAYFCASSPPQRGPHKTQYFGPGTRLLVL.

Worth noting for this clone: Distinct nucleotide sequences in the sample also encode this CDR3. The chain has TRBV5-1 and TRBJ2-1, with a weak D call TRBD1 (6 bases). V dropped 5 bases and J dropped 4 bases, with 16 bases sitting between them. The CDR3 extends over 15 amino acids. The germline V gene encodes CDR1 SGHRS and CDR2 YFSETQ. The CDR3 reads CASSYQGNSYNEQFF. Written as DNA, the CDR3 is TGCGCCAGCAGTTACCAGGGGAATTCTTACAATGAGCAGTTCTTC.

This clone has just a few counts. The V gene is TRBV25-1, the J gene TRBJ1-2, with D maybe TRBD1 (6 bases). Trimming pared 6 bases from V and 3 bases from J, leaving 17 bases between. Germline V gives CDR1 MGHDK, CDR2 SYGVNS. The CDR3 has 15 amino acids. This CDR3 reads CASSPRDNGDYGYTF. Written as DNA, the CDR3 is TGTGCCAGCAGCCCCCGGGACAACGGGGACTATGGCTACACCTTC.

The chain uses TRBV15 and TRBJ2-1; 7 bases line up with TRBD1. This CDR3 has 13 residues. CDR1 LNHNV and CDR2 YYDKDF come from the germline V gene (reference sequence). J lost 12 bases, V lost 1 base, and 6 bases had no gene match. In nucleotides, the CDR3 is TGTGCCACCAGCAGAGTCCGGGACAGTCCGCAGTTCTTC. Amino acids: CATSRVRDSPQFF.

The chain uses TRBV7-9 and TRBJ1-2; 9 bases fit TRBD1. The ends lost 3 bases at V and 6 bases at J; junction bases unmatched: 2. This CDR3 has 13 amino acids. Germline V gives CDR1 SEHNR, CDR2 FQNEAQ (reference sequence). This chain's CDR3 is CASSFRDRDGYTF. The CDR3 bases are TGTGCCAGCAGCTTCCGGGACAGGGATGGCTACACCTTC.

The chain is built from TRBV27 and TRBJ1-2; 9 bases map to TRBD1. Germline CDR1 MNHEY, CDR2 SMNVEV (reference sequence). J gave up 6 bases and V 7 bases, and 9 bases lay outside the gene matches. This CDR3 spans 14 amino acids. CDR3 coding DNA: TGTGCCAGCAAGAGAAGGGACAGGGTCGATGGCTACACCTTC. This gives the protein CASKRRDRVDGYTF.

The rearrangement joins TRBV5-1 to TRBJ1-1, with TRBD1 as a possible D gene (5 bases). This CDR3 has 15 amino acids. The germline V gene has CDR1 SGHRS and CDR2 YFSETQ. Trimming pared 4 bases from V and 4 bases from J, leaving 17 bases between. Here the CDR3 reads CASSQTGSASTEAFF. The CDR3 DNA follows: TGCGCCAGCAGCCAAACAGGCTCCGCGAGCACTGAAGCTTTCTTT.

The chain couples TRBV5-1 to TRBJ1-6; a possible D gene is TRBD1 (5 bases). Germline CDR1 reads SGHRS; CDR2 reads YFSETQ. V dropped 3 bases and J dropped 0 bases, with 19 bases sitting between them. CDR3 length: 19 amino acids. CDR3 in DNA: TGCGCCAGCAGCTCCAGAGGGACCCAGACGAGCTCCTATAATTCACCCCTCCACTTT. Residues: CASSSRGTQTSSYNSPLHF.

The chain has TRBV21-1 and TRBJ2-7; the table assigns TRBD1, which was not confirmed against the DNA. TRBV21-1 is tagged as a pseudogene. This CDR3 contains 19 residues. The CDR3 loop reads CASTPPTDRSRRRSYEQYF. In DNA, the CDR3 is TGTGCCAGCACCCCACCCACGGACAGGTCCAGGCGCCGGTCCTACGAGCAGTACTTC.

This clone was counted between two and nine times. The chain joins TRBV7-6 to TRBJ2-5; D is uncertain. The CDR3 is made up of 13 amino acids. The V gene's germline CDR1 is SGHVS and CDR2 FNYEAQ. V was pared by 3 bases and J by 7 bases, with 12 bases between. Here the CDR3 DNA reads TGTGCCAGCAGCTTGGTAGCATCGGGGACCCAGTACTTC. It translates to CASSLVASGTQYF. The full variable domain, rest sourced from reference TRBV7-6 and TRBJ2-5, is GAGVSQSPRYKVTKRGQDVALRCDPISGHVSLYWYRQALGQGPEFLTYFNYEAQQDKSGLPNDRFSAERPEGSISTLTIQRTEQRDSAMYRCASSLVASGTQYFGPGTRLLVL.

V usage is TRBV7-9 and J usage is TRBJ2-3, with D possibly TRBD1 on 6 matching bases. V was cut by 2 bases and J by 2 bases, with 8 bases left in between. This CDR3 spans 14 amino acids. Looked up from germline, CDR1 is SEHNR and CDR2 is FQNEAQ (reference sequence). The CDR3 DNA follows: TGTGCCAGCAGCTTACAGGGGCCCACAGATACGCAGTATTTT. Residues: CASSLQGPTDTQYF.

The chain joins TRBV29-1 to TRBJ1-1; no definite D call. Germline V CDR1 and CDR2: SQVTM, ANQGSEA. Deletions cut 5 bases from V and 1 base from J, with 17 bases between. This CDR3 comprises 15 residues. In DNA form, the CDR3 reads TGCAGCGTTTGTATCGGGGAATCGTGGAACACTGAAGCTTTCTTT. Its translation is CSVCIGESWNTEAFF.

This clone was observed once. This sequence joins TRBV4-3 and TRBJ1-2; D perhaps matches TRBD1 (6 bases). Trimming removed 3 bases from V and 7 bases from J, with 15 bases in between. The germline gives CDR1 LGHNA, CDR2 YSLEER. The CDR3 is 14 amino acids. CDR3 amino acids: CASSQGRGQSGYTF. The CDR3 region has the DNA TGCGCCAGCAGCCAGGGCAGGGGCCAATCTGGCTACACCTTC.

The rearrangement joins TRBV7-2 to TRBJ2-5; maybe TRBD2 (6 bases). CDR1 and CDR2 from the germline V gene are SGHTA and FQGNSA. V gave up 7 bases and J gave up 5 bases, with 14 bases separating them. CDR3 size: 13 residues. The CDR3 region has the DNA TGTGCCAGCACCCCGAACCGGGAGGAGACCCAGTACTTC. Its protein product is CASTPNREETQYF.

This clone was counted once. This chain uses TRBV14 with TRBJ2-5; 10 nucleotides align to TRBD1. CDR1 and CDR2 (germline): SGHDN, FVKESK. The CDR3 is 15 amino acids. J gave up 3 bases and V 6 bases, and 7 bases lay outside the gene matches. Here the CDR3 DNA reads TGTGCCAGCAGGTTATCCGGGACAGGGGAAGAGACCCAGTACTTC. This translates into CASRLSGTGEETQYF. The full variable domain, completed using reference TRBV14 and TRBJ2-5, is EAGVTQFPSHSVIEKGQTVTLRCDPISGHDNLYWYRRVMGKEIKFLLHFVKESKQDESGMPNNRFLAERTGGTYSTLKVQPAELEDSGVYFCASRLSGTGEETQYFGPGTRLLVL.